The clone carrying this T cell receptor beta chain came up many times. Its antigen remains unidentified. This CDR3 has 14 residues. The V end was cut by 1 base, the J end by 0 bases, with 9 bases between. The germline V gene encodes CDR1 DFQATT and CDR2 SNEGSKA (reference sequence). The sample comes from a study of CD8 T cells in ankylosing spondylitis. Findings and limits, study-wide: For ankylosing spondylitis blood, a TCR beta motif of 7 to 9 highly homologous variants appeared characteristic.

TCRdb itself ran the 5' RACE reads through MiXCR, one entry per CDR3 protein. The top ten hold roughly 3.5% of the sample, which has about 460,000 distinct CDR3 sequences, about 5.2% seen once. The sequence was obtained from a male donor with ankylosing spondylitis. V is TRBV20-1 and J is TRBJ1-2, with D tentatively TRBD1 (5 bases). The sequenced sample consisted of blood, either unsorted or a sorted T cell fraction (not recorded which). DNA for the CDR3: TGCAGTGCTAGAGTGGGGGGAGCTAACTATGGCTACACCTTC. The encoded protein is CSARVGGANYGYTF.